This T cell receptor beta chain was retrieved from a study of shared clonotypes between healthy human individuals (dated by TCRdb to the early 2020s). For the wider study: A few men and two women, aged 18 to 49 years, made up the cohort. Per donor, three plates each were used for CD4 naive and CD4 memory, two for CD8 naive, and one for CD8 memory. Leukapheresis yielded between about 0.8 and 9.5 billion PBMCs per donor. To increase sequencing depth and limit assay-specific biases, different laboratories used diverse techniques to prepare libraries and sequence TCR repertoires. To estimate repertoire size and how much clonotype sharing occurs between individuals, the study deeply sequenced the blood TCR repertoires of roughly 5 healthy adults.

This clone occurred a few times. The antigen it binds to is not known. Per-base quality was not reported, and no clone a single base away is much larger than it. TCR CDR3 regions were amplified from genomic DNA by multiplex PCR using the deep immunoSEQ assay. Genomic DNA extracted from each cell subset was distributed evenly over all wells of several immunoSEQ 96-well plates, and each plate served as one replicate. Each replicate PCR for sorted subsets received approximately 200 ng genomic DNA, equal to about 30,000 T cell genomes. The purified libraries were quantified using a Qubit 3.0 fluorometer, sized with a Bioanalyzer 2100, and then quantified again using the KAPA Library Quantification kit. A separate single-read 150-cycle Illumina NextSeq 550 flow cell was used to sequence each immunoSEQ 96-well plate. Per the original workflow: Because only junctional sequences without quality scores were contained in the immunoSEQ output, filtering matching that applied to full-length reads could not be performed. Sequences were annotated with PyIR, a Python wrapper for IgBLAST v1.9, and V/J genes and CDR3 were assigned using IMGT germline references. Reads were filtered out if the reads had weak V/J assignments (E-value above 1e-6), no CDR3, stop codons, out-of-frame junctions, or ambiguous translated residues. A V3J clonotype was defined by an identical inferred V gene, J gene, and CDR3 amino acid sequence. Percentage overlap between repertoires was calculated by dividing the number of shared unique clonotypes by the size of the smaller repertoire. Repertoire richness was assessed with RTK rarefaction, the Chao1 estimator, and Recon v2.1 estimates of unobserved clonotypes. For all TCRbeta clonotypes obtained by the gDNA method from several donors, generation probabilities were computed with OLGA. As stored in TCRdb, this immuneACCESS dataset retains in-frame rearrangements with V and J assigned. A fraction of the clones does not appear; measured against another copy, unresolved V genes explain less than half of the discrepancy, and the remainder lacks a known reason. V and J calls and clone size are as listed in that table; D and trimming were resolved from the DNA. For this sample there are roughly 2.2 million clones; about 90% appear just once. Roughly 0.34% of the sample comes from the top ten.

The germline V gene gives CDR1 as MNHNS and CDR2 as SASEGT. The trim is 3 bases for V and 0 bases for J, with a gap of 6 bases between the germline ends. Counted from cysteine to phenylalanine, this CDR3 has 14 amino acids. Only CDR3 DNA is held: 42 bases, read in frame from base 1. The donors were healthy, HIV-negative adults who had no recently reported acute infections or vaccinations. Only Caucasian adults living in Nashville, Tennessee, USA were represented among the donors. CD4+ T cells were enriched by magnetic negative selection; naive cells were then positively selected on CD45RA, and the negative fraction formed the memory subset. After blood collection by leukapheresis, PBMCs were isolated using Ficoll-Histopaque density gradient centrifugation and then cryopreserved in the vapor phase of liquid nitrogen. Analytical flow cytometry was used to check the purity and quantity of each magnetically sorted T cell population. Genomic DNA was isolated from every sorted fraction and measured by UV absorbance on a Nanodrop 2000c.

The research as a whole found: Based on pairwise subsampling, the degree of clonotype sharing among donors was expected to be affected by sequencing depth. The small number of donors limited the genetic and exposure-history diversity represented. Sharing across several donors was observed for about 5% of naive CD4, under 4% of naive CD8, over 2% of memory CD4, and 0.4% of memory CD8 clonotypes. Larger estimated clonotype richness was generally found for naive subsets than for memory subsets. Higher generation probabilities were observed for clonotypes shared by all four sorted-subset donors than for non-shared clonotypes. Incomplete sequencing was indicated by rarefaction of sorted-subset datasets, despite the large sequencing depth. Sampling was restricted to blood, and TCR repertoires in tissues likely differ from the TCR repertoires found in blood.

This receptor was identified in a man between 18 and 29 years old in good health. Some clones in this sample may be carry-over from other donors' samples. The rearranged chain carries TRBV6-1 and TRBJ1-5, with the D gene not clear enough to name. Sequenced input: naive CD4+ T cells from PBMCs. According to the study, the label for this sample's cell subset or site signals: CD45RA+ positively selected. The nucleotide sequence reads as follows: TGTGCCAGCAGTGAGGTCCATAGCAATCAGCCCCAGCATTTT. The encoded protein is CASSEVHSNQPQHF.